This TCR beta chain is from a study of shared clonotypes between healthy human individuals. Germline CDR1 reads MDHEN; CDR2 reads SYDVKM. J gave up 6 bases and V 0 bases, and 5 bases lay outside the gene matches. CDR3 length: 16 residues. The protocol was immunoSEQ multiplex PCR, while the TCRdb copy is restricted to in-frame clones and leaves out a portion. The table includes over 2 million clones, approximately 95% detected once. CD45RO-negative CD8 cells positively selected for CCR7 made up the naive population, which excluded terminally differentiated effector memory CD45RA+ cells. The gene calls are TRBV28 and TRBJ1-6; 7 bases agree with TRBD1. This clonotype originated in a man in his late teens or twenties in good health. The sequenced material came from naive CD8+ T cells sorted from blood. The CDR3 region is CASSLWDRDSNSPLHF. Written as DNA, the CDR3 is TGTGCCAGCAGTTTATGGGACCGGGACAGTAATTCACCCCTCCACTTT. The full variable domain, rest sourced from reference TRBV28 and TRBJ1-6, is DVKVTQSSRYLVKRTGEKVFLECVQDMDHENMFWYRQDPGLGLRLIYFSYDVKMKEKGDIPEGYSVSREKKERFSLILESASTNQTSMYLCASSLWDRDSNSPLHFGNGTRLTVT.